This T cell receptor (beta chain) was captured by sequencing in a study of shared clonotypes between healthy human individuals. The CDR3 contains 15 residues. Germline CDR1 is SGHTA and CDR2 is FQGTGA. The germline V and J ends were trimmed by 5 bases and 1 base, with 14 bases remaining between them. Authors' methods: Filtering differed because ImmunoSEQ produced junction-only sequences that carried no quality scores. Clones were read by immunoSEQ multiplex PCR, and TCRdb kept only the in-frame ones, dropping some. The V and J calls and clone size come from that table; D and trimming were worked out from the DNA. The sample contains approximately 530,000 clones, around 95% of which appear only once.

Sequencing used naive CD4+ T cells sorted from blood. Subset here: CD45RA+ positively selected. The clonotype was recovered from a woman aged 25 to 39 in good health. The chain has TRBV7-3 and TRBJ1-1, with D possibly TRBD1 on 5 matching bases. CDR3 nucleotides: TGTGCCAGCAGCCAGTCCGGGGGTGCGAACACTGAAGCTTTCTTT. Amino acid sequence: CASSQSGGANTEAFF.